What follows are 2 T cell receptor beta chains derived from one specimen sequenced in a study of cytomegalovirus exposure and HLA in healthy donors. Vbeta (60) and Jbeta (13) primers were used in the PCR. Sequenced by immunoSEQ multiplex PCR; TCRdb stores in-frame clones only, minus some. The data show more than 120,000 clones, with 75% to 85% seen just once and about 6.6% held by the top ten. Sequencing used PBMCs. The receptors stem from a woman in her thirties or forties in good health and CMV-seropositive.

The chain combines TRBV7-2 with TRBJ2-2; 9 nucleotides match TRBD1. After removal of 4 bases from V and 7 bases from J, the junction contained 4 bases not matched to a gene. The CDR3 is 14 amino acids. From germline, CDR1 is SGHTA and CDR2 FQGNSA. This chain's CDR3 is CASSWDRVSGELFF. The CDR3 region has the DNA TGTGCCAGCAGCTGGGACAGGGTCAGCGGGGAGCTGTTTTTT.

V gene TRBV18 combines with J gene TRBJ2-3, with TRBD2 matching over 13 bases. Trimming took 0 bases from V and 3 from J; bases not matched to a gene: 6. The CDR3 sequence is 18 residues long. Germline assignment: CDR1 KGHSH and CDR2 LQKENI. As DNA, the CDR3 is TGTGCCAGCTCACCACCGGGGACTAGCGGGATCACGACAGATACGCAGTATTTT. Residues: CASSPPGTSGITTDTQYF.